These T cell receptor beta chains were read from a single sample in a study of Ad26.COV2.S vaccination and SARS-CoV-2 variants. Sequencing was performed with immunoSEQ multiplex PCR; in TCRdb, only in-frame clones are kept and a portion is missing. The table includes 400,000 to 500,000 clones, 85% to 90% detected once. The sample in question was peripheral blood, obtained in a trial of Ad26.COV2.S vaccine versus placebo. These receptors came from a person between 18 and 59 years old who received the Ad26.COV2.S COVID-19 vaccine or a placebo. Both conserved end residues are part of each CDR3.

TRBV6-1	TRBJ1-6	CASSERQGYSPLHF
TRBV7-9	TRBJ2-7	CASSLKGTGGYEQYF
TRBV30	TRBJ1-5	CAWRKKAAGNQPQHF
TRBV2	TRBJ1-2	CARRGYTF
TRBV30	TRBJ1-2	CAWSRFRGPYGYTF
TRBV7-7	TRBJ2-5	CASSLRLVSGETQYF
TRBV5-4	TRBJ2-7	CASSPIAGQSSYEQYF
TRBV19	TRBJ1-2	CASSIAGRRDGYTF
TRBV25-1	TRBJ1-1	CASSERGNMNTEAFF
TRBV9	TRBJ1-2	CASSVPGEFTF
TRBV4-1	TRBJ1-1	CASSLEQGYTEAFF
TRBV5-1	TRBJ1-1	CASSRPELNTEAFF
TRBV5-8	TRBJ2-2	CASSSYPGPADAGELFF
TRBV11-2	TRBJ1-4	CASSLILQGMGEKLFF
TRBV6-2/TRBV6-3	TRBJ2-2	CASSYSVPGELFF
TRBV2	TRBJ1-2	CASSGSQGTYGYTF
TRBV3-1/TRBV3-2	TRBJ1-1	CASSATVNTEAFF
TRBV6-5	TRBJ2-3	CASSLGTYTDTQYF
TRBV7-6	TRBJ2-1	CASSAHVLAGGGNEQFF
TRBV9	TRBJ1-3	CASSFGVSGNTIYF
TRBV18	TRBJ1-2	CASSIRQGALAGYTF
TRBV29-1	TRBJ2-1	CSVWTSGHTYNEQFF
TRBV7-8	TRBJ1-4	CASSPDDEKLFF
TRBV7-2	TRBJ1-5	CASSLSGTGGSQPQHF
TRBV4-2	TRBJ2-5	CASSQVVGLEGGGETQYF
TRBV5-4	TRBJ2-1	CASRSGTYSYNEQFF
TRBV28	TRBJ2-7	CASSPRGRDEQYF
TRBV6-2/TRBV6-3	TRBJ2-5	CASSFDQRGDPQETQYF
TRBV5-4	TRBJ2-3	CASSWPGHLTDTQYF
TRBV19	TRBJ2-1	CASSIIQGRGEQFF
TRBV7-2	TRBJ1-1	CASSSRGRGHTEAFF
TRBV5-4	TRBJ2-5	CASRGALGRQETQYF
TRBV5-4	TRBJ2-1	CASSPRGPSYNEQFF
TRBV5-1	TRBJ1-1	CASSSENGRGTEAFF
TRBV7-2	TRBJ1-2	CASSLYRGGQSGYTF
TRBV7-3	TRBJ1-1	CASSKETGGYTEAFF
TRBV18	TRBJ1-5	CASSPGSPYQPQHF
TRBV18	TRBJ2-1	CASSPTSGRDEQFF
TRBV7-9	TRBJ1-2	CASSFVRDYGYTF
TRBV28	TRBJ1-5	CASSFDGYQPQHF
TRBV5-1	TRBJ2-7	CASSTGTGLYEQYF
TRBV28	TRBJ1-5	CASSLPSQPQHF
TRBV5-1	TRBJ1-1	CASSRDSPFDTEAFF
TRBV6-5	TRBJ1-6	CASGLSLRSPLHF
TRBV7-3	TRBJ2-6	CASSPTHRSSGANVLTF
TRBV11-3	TRBJ2-3	CASSLDSAGELTQYF
TRBV19	TRBJ2-5	CASSRLGEAVRTQYF
TRBV4-3	TRBJ2-1	CASSQTGGYNEQFF
TRBV11-2	TRBJ2-7	CASSRGRVYEQYF
TRBV27	TRBJ2-1	CASSFLGLALNEQFF
TRBV9	TRBJ2-1	CASSVGISSYYNEQFF